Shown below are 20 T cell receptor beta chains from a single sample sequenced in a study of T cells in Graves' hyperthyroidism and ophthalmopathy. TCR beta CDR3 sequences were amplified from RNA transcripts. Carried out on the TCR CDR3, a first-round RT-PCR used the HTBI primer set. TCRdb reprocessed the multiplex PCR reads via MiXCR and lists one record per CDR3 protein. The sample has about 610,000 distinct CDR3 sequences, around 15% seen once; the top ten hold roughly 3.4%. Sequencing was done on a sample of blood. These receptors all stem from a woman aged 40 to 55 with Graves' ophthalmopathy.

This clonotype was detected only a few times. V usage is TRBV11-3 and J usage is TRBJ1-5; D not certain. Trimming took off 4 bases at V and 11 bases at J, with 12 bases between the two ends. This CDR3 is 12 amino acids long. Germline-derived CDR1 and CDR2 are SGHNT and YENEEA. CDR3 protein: CASSSVSNTQHF. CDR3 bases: TGTGCCAGCAGCTCTGTGAGTAACACCCAGCATTTT.

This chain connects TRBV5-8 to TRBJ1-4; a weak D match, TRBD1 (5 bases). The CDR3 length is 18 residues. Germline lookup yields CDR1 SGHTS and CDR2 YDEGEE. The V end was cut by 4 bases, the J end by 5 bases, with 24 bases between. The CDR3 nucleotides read TGTGCCAGCAGCGGCGGACGCGGGACCCCCTCCATCAATGAAAAACTGTTTTTT. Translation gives CASSGGRGTPSINEKLFF.

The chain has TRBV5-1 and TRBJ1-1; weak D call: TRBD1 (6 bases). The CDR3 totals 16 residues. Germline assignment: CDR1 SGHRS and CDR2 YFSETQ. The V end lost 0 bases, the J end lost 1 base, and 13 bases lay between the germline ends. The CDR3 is CASSLEDSLRNTEAFF. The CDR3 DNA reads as TGCGCCAGCAGCTTGGAGGACAGCCTAAGGAACACTGAAGCTTTCTTT.

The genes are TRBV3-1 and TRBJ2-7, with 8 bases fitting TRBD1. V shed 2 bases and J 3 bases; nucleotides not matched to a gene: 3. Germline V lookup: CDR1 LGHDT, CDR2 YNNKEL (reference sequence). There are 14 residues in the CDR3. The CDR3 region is CASSQTGQGYEQYF. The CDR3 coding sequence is TGTGCCAGCAGCCAAACCGGACAGGGCTACGAGCAGTACTTC.

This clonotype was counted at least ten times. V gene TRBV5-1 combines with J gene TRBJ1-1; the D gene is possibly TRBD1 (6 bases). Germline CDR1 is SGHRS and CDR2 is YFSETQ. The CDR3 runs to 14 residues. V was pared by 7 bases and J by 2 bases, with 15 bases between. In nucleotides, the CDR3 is TGCGCCAGCCTGGGGCCCGGGGGCAACACTGAAGCTTTCTTT. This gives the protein CASLGPGGNTEAFF.

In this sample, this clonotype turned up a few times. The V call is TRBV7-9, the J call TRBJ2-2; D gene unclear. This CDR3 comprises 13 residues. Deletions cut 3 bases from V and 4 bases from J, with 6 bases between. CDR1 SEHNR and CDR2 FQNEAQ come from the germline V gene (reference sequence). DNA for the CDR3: TGTGCCAGCAGCTTGACGGCCACCGGGGAGCTGTTTTTT. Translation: CASSLTATGELFF.

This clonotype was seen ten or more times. The CDR3 spells CASSEALLSGAYNEQFF. DNA for the CDR3: TGTGCCAGCAGTGAAGCGCTTCTGAGCGGTGCCTACAATGAGCAGTTCTTC. V is TRBV2 and J is TRBJ2-1, with D possibly TRBD2 on 5 matching bases. The germline CDR1 and CDR2 sequences are SNHLY and FYNNEI. This CDR3 is built from 17 residues. V was cut by 0 bases and J by 2 bases, with 14 bases left in between.

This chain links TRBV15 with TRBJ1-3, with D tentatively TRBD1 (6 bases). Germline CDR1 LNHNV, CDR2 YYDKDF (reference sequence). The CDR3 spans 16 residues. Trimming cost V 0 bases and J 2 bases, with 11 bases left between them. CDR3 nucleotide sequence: TGTGCCACCAGCAGAGATAGGAACAGGGCTGGAAACACCATATATTTT. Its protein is CATSRDRNRAGNTIYF.

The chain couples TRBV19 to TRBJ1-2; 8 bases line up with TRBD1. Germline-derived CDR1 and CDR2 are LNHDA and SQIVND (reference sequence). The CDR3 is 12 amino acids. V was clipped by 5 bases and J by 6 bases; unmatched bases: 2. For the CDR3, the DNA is TGTGCCAGTAGTGTGGGACAGGATGGCTACACCTTC. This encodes CASSVGQDGYTF. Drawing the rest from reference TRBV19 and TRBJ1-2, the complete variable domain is DGGITQSPKYLFRKEGQNVTLSCEQNLNHDAMYWYRQDPGQGLRLIYYSQIVNDFQKGDIAEGYSVSREKKESFPLTVTSAQKNPTAFYLCASSVGQDGYTFGSGTRLTVV.

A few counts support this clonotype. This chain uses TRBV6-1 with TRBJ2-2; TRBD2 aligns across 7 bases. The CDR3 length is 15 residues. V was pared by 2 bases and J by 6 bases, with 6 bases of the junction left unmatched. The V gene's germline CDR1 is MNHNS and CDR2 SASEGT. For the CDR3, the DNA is TGTGCCAGCAGTGAATGGAGCGGGGCCCCCGGGGAGCTGTTTTTT. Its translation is CASSEWSGAPGELFF.

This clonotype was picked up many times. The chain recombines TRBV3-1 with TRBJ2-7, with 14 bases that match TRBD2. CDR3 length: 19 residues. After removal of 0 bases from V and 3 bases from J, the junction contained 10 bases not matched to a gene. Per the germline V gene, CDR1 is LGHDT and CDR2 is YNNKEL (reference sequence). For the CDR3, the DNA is TGTGCCAGCAGCCAAGACAGACGAACGGGACTAGCGGGGGACTACGAGCAGTACTTC. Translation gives CASSQDRRTGLAGDYEQYF.

CDR3 DNA: TGTGCCAGCAGGCCACGACTAGCGGGAGGGACCGGGGAGCTGTTTTTT. It codes for CASRPRLAGGTGELFF. The rearrangement joins TRBV2 to TRBJ2-2, with 14 nucleotides matching TRBD2. V shed 6 bases, J shed 5 bases, and the junction held 5 bases outside the gene matches. Germline CDR1 is SNHLY and CDR2 is FYNNEI. The CDR3 extends over 16 amino acids. Full variable domain (rest looked up from reference TRBV2 and TRBJ2-2): EPEVTQTPSHQVTQMGQEVILRCVPISNHLYFYWYRQILGQKVEFLVSFYNNEISEKSEIFDDQFSVERPDGSNFTLKIRSTKLEDSAMYFCASRPRLAGGTGELFFGEGSRLTVL.

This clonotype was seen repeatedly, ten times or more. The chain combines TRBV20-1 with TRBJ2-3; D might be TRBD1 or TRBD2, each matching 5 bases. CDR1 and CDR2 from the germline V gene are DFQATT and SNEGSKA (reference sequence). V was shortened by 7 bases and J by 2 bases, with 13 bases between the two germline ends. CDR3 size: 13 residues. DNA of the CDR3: TGCAGTGGGGACGGGGAATCCACAGATACGCAGTATTTT. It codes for CSGDGESTDTQYF.

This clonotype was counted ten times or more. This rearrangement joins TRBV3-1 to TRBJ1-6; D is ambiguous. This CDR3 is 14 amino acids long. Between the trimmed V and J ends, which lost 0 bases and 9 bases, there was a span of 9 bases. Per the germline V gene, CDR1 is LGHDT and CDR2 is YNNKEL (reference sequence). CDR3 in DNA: TGTGCCAGCAGCCAAGACGTTTTGTTTTCACCCCTCCACTTT. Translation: CASSQDVLFSPLHF.

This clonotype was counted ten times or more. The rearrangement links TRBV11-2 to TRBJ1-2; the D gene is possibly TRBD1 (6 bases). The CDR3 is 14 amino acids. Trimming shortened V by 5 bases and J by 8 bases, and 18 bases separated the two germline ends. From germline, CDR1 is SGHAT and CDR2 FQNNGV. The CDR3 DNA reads TGTGCCAGCAGCCCTTCCCCGGGGGCCTGGGGCTACACCTTC. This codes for CASSPSPGAWGYTF.

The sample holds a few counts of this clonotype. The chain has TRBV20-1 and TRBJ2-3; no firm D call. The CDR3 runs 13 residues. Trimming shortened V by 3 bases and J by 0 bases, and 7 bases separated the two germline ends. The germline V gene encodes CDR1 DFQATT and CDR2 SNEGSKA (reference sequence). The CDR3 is CSARDLSTDTQYF. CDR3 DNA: TGCAGTGCTAGGGACCTCAGCACAGATACGCAGTATTTT.

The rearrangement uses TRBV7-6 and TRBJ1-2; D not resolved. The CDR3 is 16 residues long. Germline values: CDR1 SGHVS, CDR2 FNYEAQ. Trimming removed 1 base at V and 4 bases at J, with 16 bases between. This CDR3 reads CASSLGSSGPGYGYTF. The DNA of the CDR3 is TGTGCCAGCAGCTTAGGAAGTTCGGGTCCCGGCTATGGCTACACCTTC.

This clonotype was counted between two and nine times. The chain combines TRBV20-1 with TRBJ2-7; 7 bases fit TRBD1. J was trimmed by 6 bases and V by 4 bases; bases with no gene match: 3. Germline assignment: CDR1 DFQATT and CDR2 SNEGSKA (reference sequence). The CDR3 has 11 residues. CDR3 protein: CSATTGIEQYF. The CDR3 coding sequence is TGCAGTGCTACGACAGGGATCGAGCAGTACTTC.

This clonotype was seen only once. Here the CDR3 reads CASRRTGTSTDTQYF. The CDR3 DNA reads TGTGCCAGCAGACGGACAGGGACTAGCACAGATACGCAGTATTTT. This sequence joins TRBV6-1 and TRBJ2-3; TRBD1 agrees at 8 bases. This CDR3 is 15 amino acids long. The V segment lost 6 bases and the J segment 0 bases; nucleotides outside the gene matches: 5. The germline gives CDR1 MNHNS, CDR2 SASEGT.

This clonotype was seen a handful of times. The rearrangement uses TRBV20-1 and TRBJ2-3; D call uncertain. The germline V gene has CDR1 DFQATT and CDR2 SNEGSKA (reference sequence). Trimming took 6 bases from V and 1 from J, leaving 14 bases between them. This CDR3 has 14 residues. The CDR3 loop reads CSAPGRYRTDTQYF. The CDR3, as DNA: TGCAGTGCGCCAGGACGATACCGCACAGATACGCAGTATTTT.